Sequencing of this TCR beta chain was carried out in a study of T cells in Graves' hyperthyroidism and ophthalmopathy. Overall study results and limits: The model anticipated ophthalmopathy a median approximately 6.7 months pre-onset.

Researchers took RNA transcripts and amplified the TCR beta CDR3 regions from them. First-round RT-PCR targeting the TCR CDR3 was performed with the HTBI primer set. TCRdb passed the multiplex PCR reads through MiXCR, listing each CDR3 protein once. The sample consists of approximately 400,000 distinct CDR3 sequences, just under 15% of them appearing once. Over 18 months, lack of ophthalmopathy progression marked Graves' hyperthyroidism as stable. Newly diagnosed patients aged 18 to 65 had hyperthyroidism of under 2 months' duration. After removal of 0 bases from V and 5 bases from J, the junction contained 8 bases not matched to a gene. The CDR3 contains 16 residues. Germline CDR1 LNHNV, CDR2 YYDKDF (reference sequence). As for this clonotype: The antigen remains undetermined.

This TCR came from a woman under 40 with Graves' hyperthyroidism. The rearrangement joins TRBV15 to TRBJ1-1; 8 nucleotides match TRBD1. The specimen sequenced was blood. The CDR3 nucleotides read TGTGCCACCAGCAGAGATAGGACCAGGGGGCGAACTGAAGCTTTCTTT. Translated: CATSRDRTRGRTEAFF.